Listed below are T cell receptor beta chains from one sample, sequenced in a study of blood T cell repertoires in COVID-19. Method: immunoSEQ multiplex PCR; TCRdb's copy keeps in-frame clones and lacks some. The sample includes nearly 250,000 clones, 85% to 90% of them seen just once. The sample consisted of PBMCs or T cells enriched from blood (not recorded which). All receptors come from a man in his fifties who had been exposed to COVID-19. Each CDR3 is given without its conserved first and last residue. Fields, in order: J gene, CDR3 length, V gene, CDR3 protein.

TRBJ1-5 | 16 | TRBV28 | ASSPMTRGPSSNQPQH
TRBJ2-2 | 14 | TRBV9 | ASSPLGQINTGELF
TRBJ2-5 | 12 | TRBV7-3 | ASSPGRGQETQY
TRBJ1-1 | 11 | TRBV19 | ASSQGVATEAF
TRBJ2-7 | 14 | TRBV28 | ASSRAGTGSYHEQY
TRBJ1-2 | 12 | TRBV5-1 | ASRPDTSNYGYT
TRBJ2-7 | 14 | TRBV10-3 | AISESERGLNYEQY
TRBJ2-1 | 13 | TRBV5-1 | ASSLQYSQYNEQF
TRBJ1-3 | 13 | TRBV24-1 | ATSDPVSSGNTIY
TRBJ2-3 | 11 | TRBV7-7 | ASSLARTDTQY
TRBJ2-5 | 15 | TRBV4-2 | ASSQLQVAGREETQY
TRBJ2-3 | 16 | TRBV18 | ASRPGTSGGASTDTQY
TRBJ2-3 | 14 | TRBV28 | ASSLWGRGPTDTQY
TRBJ1-5 | 15 | TRBV3-1/TRBV3-2 | ASSQGTPGQFNQPQH
TRBJ2-3 | 16 | TRBV5-4 | ASSPRGRLAVHTDTQY
TRBJ2-3 | 15 | TRBV19 | ASSTPPGGGWTDTQY
TRBJ2-1 | 15 | TRBV7-3 | ASSLGASGRSYNEQF
TRBJ2-3 | 12 | TRBV6-5 | ASSYREGTDTQY
TRBJ1-4 | 15 | TRBV12-5 | ASGSQDRRTKREKLF
TRBJ1-1 | 14 | TRBV7-8 | ASSFGWGLMNTEAF
TRBJ1-1 | 12 | TRBV2 | ASSRQLPNTEAF
TRBJ1-1 | 11 | TRBV7-6 | ASRLNTFTEAF
TRBJ1-5 | 12 | TRBV19 | ASSIWSRNQPQH
TRBJ1-5 | 11 | TRBV12-3/TRBV12-4 | ASRGTGLQPQH
TRBJ2-7 | 9 | TRBV7-9 | ATQGEYEQY
TRBJ2-5 | 14 | TRBV27 | ASSLWSMANQETQY
TRBJ1-5 | 12 | TRBV20-1 | SASITGRGQPQH
TRBJ1-4 | 14 | TRBV18 | ASSPPGSVRGEKLF
TRBJ2-5 | 11 | TRBV5-8 | ASSLLSTETQY
TRBJ2-1 | 13 | TRBV10-3 | AIQGTSGSYNEQF
TRBJ2-1 | 14 | TRBV5-1 | ASSLLGTALLNEQF
TRBJ2-3 | 15 | TRBV11-2 | ASSPRATSGYTDTQY
TRBJ1-3 | 13 | TRBV3-1/TRBV3-2 | ASSQGHGSRDTIY
TRBJ2-3 | 15 | TRBV7-3 | ASSPRRTSGGADTQY
TRBJ2-7 | 11 | TRBV6-5 | ASSRDRAYEQY
TRBJ2-1 | 10 | TRBV6-5 | ASSLTDNEQF
TRBJ1-3 | 15 | TRBV18 | ASSPIHTGSSGNTIY
TRBJ2-1 | 12 | TRBV5-1 | ASSSGSSYNEQF